Presented here are 5 T cell receptor beta chains from one specimen sequenced in a study of OX40 agonist ivuxolimab in advanced cancers. TCRdb's copy holds only in-frame clones and misses some; the assay was immunoSEQ multiplex PCR. The table lists 92,000 or so clones, over 80% of them singletons. Source: CD4+ or CD8+ T cells sorted from blood, taken in a trial of the OX40 agonist ivuxolimab. Receptor source: an adult with an advanced solid tumor such as melanoma, head and neck, liver or kidney cancer.

The chain has TRBV5-4 and TRBJ2-3; 10 bases match TRBD2. Trimming cost V 1 base and J 3 bases; bases outside gene matches: 8. The germline CDR1 and CDR2 sequences are SGHNT and YYREEE (reference sequence). This CDR3 has 17 residues. In nucleotides, the CDR3 is TGTGCCAGCAGCTTGCCCCTAGCGGGAGTTCGGACAGATACGCAGTATTTT. Its translation: CASSLPLAGVRTDTQYF.

The chain uses TRBV6-5 and TRBJ1-1, with D possibly matching TRBD1 (5 bases). V was clipped by 10 bases and J by 4 bases, with 13 bases between them. Germline V lookup: CDR1 MNHEY, CDR2 SVGAGI. The CDR3 is 12 residues long. The CDR3 here is CAIGHHVTEAFF. CDR3 nucleotides: TGTGCCATAGGACACCATGTCACTGAAGCTTTCTTT.

The chain recombines TRBV7-9 with TRBJ2-7; 10 positions match TRBD1. CDR1 is SEHNR, CDR2 FQNEAQ, per germline (reference sequence). V was pared by 3 bases and J by 2 bases, with 4 bases of the junction left unmatched. The length of the CDR3 is 15 residues. CDR3 sequence: CASSFGGTGAYEQYF. The CDR3 nucleotides read TGTGCCAGCAGCTTTGGGGGGACAGGGGCCTACGAGCAGTACTTC.

The CDR3 loop is CASSVESPNSGNTIYF. In nucleotides, the CDR3 is TGTGCCAGCAGCGTAGAAAGTCCAAACTCTGGAAACACCATATATTTT. V usage is TRBV9 and J usage is TRBJ1-3; D is unclear. The CDR3 covers 16 residues. Germline V gene sequence: CDR1 SGDLS, CDR2 YYNGEE. Trimming shortened V by 0 bases and J by 0 bases, and 10 bases separated the two germline ends. The whole variable domain, remainder taken from reference TRBV9 and TRBJ1-3, is DSGVTQTPKHLITATGQRVTLRCSPRSGDLSVYWYQQSLDQGLQFLIQYYNGEERAKGNILERFSAQQFPDLHSELNLSSLELGDSALYFCASSVESPNSGNTIYFGEGSWLTVV.

This clone was found once. CDR3 DNA sequence: TGTGCCAGCAGCTTGGAGGGCTCCTACAATGAGCAGTTCTTC. It yields the protein CASSLEGSYNEQFF. This chain connects TRBV7-2 to TRBJ2-1, with D possibly being TRBD2 (6 bases). The V and J ends lost 3 bases and 0 bases respectively, with 6 bases between them. CDR1 is SGHTA, CDR2 FQGNSA, per germline. The CDR3 runs to 14 residues.